A single sample is the source of the 7 T cell receptor beta chains below, sequenced in a study of T cell responses to AZD1222 COVID-19 vaccine. Sequenced by immunoSEQ multiplex PCR; TCRdb stores in-frame clones only, minus some. The sample has under 200,000 clones, around 92% seen once. The sample here was peripheral blood, taken on day 0 of AZD1222 vaccination. The receptors come from an adult in good health.

CDR3 loop: CASSDQGYYGYTF. CDR3 bases: TGTGCCAGCAGTGATCAGGGATACTATGGCTACACCTTC. V and J are TRBV25-1 and TRBJ1-2, with D maybe TRBD1 (5 bases). This CDR3 spans 13 amino acids. Germline CDR1 and CDR2: MGHDK and SYGVNS. Trimming took 3 bases from V and 3 from J, leaving 8 bases between them.

V and J are TRBV23-1 and TRBJ1-2, with D maybe TRBD1 (5 bases). TRBV23-1 is recorded as an ORF, its role being uncertain. V lost 7 bases and J 4 bases, leaving 22 bases between the germline ends. The CDR3 has 16 amino acids. CDR3 region: CASISKVRRTPYGYTF. As DNA, the CDR3 is TGCGCCAGCATTTCAAAGGTAAGACGGACACCCTATGGCTACACCTTC.

The chain combines TRBV11-2 with TRBJ1-2; no clear D. CDR1 and CDR2 from the germline V gene are SGHAT and FQNNGV. CDR3 length: 14 amino acids. The V and J ends lost 0 bases and 1 base respectively, with 6 bases between them. The CDR3 region has the DNA TGTGCCAGCAGCTTAGAATACGGTAACTATGGCTACACCTTC. This translates into CASSLEYGNYGYTF.

In its sample, this clone was seen a few times. The chain carries TRBV5-1 and TRBJ2-2; TRBD2 is a possible D gene (5 bases). Germline CDR1 is SGHRS and CDR2 is YFSETQ. Trimming cost V 4 bases and J 3 bases, with 10 bases left between them. The CDR3 covers 14 residues. The CDR3 nucleotides read TGCGCCAGCAGCCCGAGGGCGGACACCGGGGAGCTGTTTTTT. Translation gives CASSPRADTGELFF.

This chain connects TRBV27 to TRBJ1-6; 8 positions agree with TRBD1. CDR1 and CDR2 (germline): MNHEY, SMNVEV (reference sequence). Unmatched junction bases numbered 7, after V lost 6 bases and J lost 9 bases. The CDR3 loop spans 14 amino acids. CDR3 loop: CASSPDRGSSPLHF. In DNA form, the CDR3 reads TGTGCCAGCAGCCCCGACAGGGGCAGTTCACCCCTCCACTTT.

The chain is built from TRBV6-5 and TRBJ2-5, with unresolved D. Trimming pared 4 bases from V and 5 bases from J, leaving 5 bases between. Germline-derived CDR1 and CDR2 are MNHEY and SVGAGI. CDR3 size: 11 residues. The CDR3 bases are TGTGCCAGCAGTTTCGCGGAGACCCAGTACTTC. Its translation is CASSFAETQYF.

The CDR3 loop is CASSPGFGTNQPQHF. CDR3 DNA sequence: TGTGCCAGCAGCCCAGGGTTTGGGACGAATCAGCCCCAGCATTTT. The chain is built from TRBV5-6 and TRBJ1-5; possible D gene TRBD1, 5 bases. V was clipped by 4 bases and J by 4 bases, with 15 bases between them. CDR1 SGHDT and CDR2 YYEEEE come from the germline V gene. The CDR3 consists of 15 residues.